This T cell receptor beta chain derives from a study of T cells after yellow fever vaccination. J gave up 5 bases and V 5 bases, and 3 bases lay outside the gene matches. There are 14 residues in the CDR3. In TCRdb, the 5' RACE reads were re-called with MiXCR into one record per CDR3 protein. The sample carries approximately 300,000 distinct CDR3 sequences, about 10% recorded once. This clonotype was seen a handful of times. This chain links TRBV12-3 or TRBV12-4 with TRBJ1-1, with 12 bases matching TRBD1. The sample was CD4+ T cells sorted from PBMCs, taken 45 days after the yellow fever booster vaccination. This clonotype was obtained from a man between 18 and 29 years old who received the YFV17D yellow fever vaccine. The CDR3 is CASSVGQGATEAFF. The CDR3 DNA is TGTGCCAGCAGTGTGGGACAGGGGGCGACTGAAGCTTTCTTT.